Shown below are 22 T cell receptor beta chains from a single sample sequenced in a study of shared clonotypes between healthy human individuals. Naive CD8 populations comprised CD45RO-negative cells positively selected for CCR7, excluding terminally differentiated effector memory CD45RA+ cells. Some clones are missing from TCRdb's copy, which holds only in-frame ones; the method was immunoSEQ multiplex PCR. Of approximately 840,000 clones in the sample, roughly 96% were seen once. Sequenced input: naive CD8+ T cells sorted from blood. The receptor set was obtained from a man between 25 and 39 years old in good health.

V usage is TRBV2 and J usage is TRBJ2-7; D gene unclear. CDR3 length equals 12 residues. The germline gives CDR1 SNHLY, CDR2 FYNNEI. Between the trimmed V and J ends, which lost 3 bases and 7 bases, there was a span of 10 bases. In nucleotides, the CDR3 is TGTGCCAGCAGTGACTATTATGAGGAGCAGTACTTC. Encoded protein: CASSDYYEEQYF.

J is TRBJ2-1 and V is TRBV15; no reliable D call. The V gene lost 0 bases and the J gene lost 2 bases, with 11 bases spanning the gap. Germline lookup yields CDR1 LNHNV and CDR2 YYDKDF (reference sequence). The CDR3 spans 16 residues. This chain's CDR3 is CATSRDLPLAYNEQFF. CDR3 sequence (DNA): TGTGCCACCAGCAGAGATTTACCCCTCGCCTACAATGAGCAGTTCTTC.

This chain links TRBV27 with TRBJ2-5; D is unresolved. V gave up 2 bases and J gave up 4 bases, with 11 bases separating them. Germline V gene data show CDR1 as MNHEY and CDR2 as SMNVEV (reference sequence). CDR3 length equals 14 residues. CDR3 in DNA: TGTGCCAGCAGTTTAGTGCGGAAGGGAGAGACCCAGTACTTC. Its translation: CASSLVRKGETQYF.

The genes are TRBV19 and TRBJ1-5; no reliable D call. Trimming took off 9 bases at V and 0 bases at J, with 6 bases between the two ends. The CDR3 runs to 12 residues. Germline V lookup: CDR1 LNHDA, CDR2 SQIVND (reference sequence). The CDR3 nucleotides read TGTGCCAGCCATTTTAGCAATCAGCCCCAGCATTTT. Its translation: CASHFSNQPQHF.

This chain links TRBV27 with TRBJ2-1; the match to TRBD2 covers 15 bases. V lost 8 bases to trimming and J lost 12 bases; unmatched junction nucleotides: 8. Germline CDR1 MNHEY, CDR2 SMNVEV (reference sequence). The CDR3 runs 14 residues. The CDR3 loop reads CASSPGLAGGMQFF. DNA for the CDR3: TGTGCCAGCTCCCCGGGACTAGCGGGAGGTATGCAGTTCTTC.

This chain connects TRBV27 to TRBJ1-2; weak D call: TRBD1 (6 bases). This CDR3 has 14 residues. Per the germline V gene, CDR1 is MNHEY and CDR2 is SMNVEV (reference sequence). Trimming took 7 bases from V and 8 from J, leaving 20 bases between them. In DNA, the CDR3 is TGTGCCAGCACCAAATCGGGGGGGGCGCGCGGCTACACCTTC. This codes for CASTKSGGARGYTF.

The chain carries TRBV7-9 and TRBJ2-3, with 8 positions matching TRBD1. V was clipped by 2 bases and J by 1 base; unmatched bases: 5. Germline V lookup: CDR1 SEHNR, CDR2 FQNEAQ (reference sequence). This CDR3 region has 16 residues. The CDR3 nucleotides are TGTGCCAGCAGCTTACGACAGGGGTGGGGCACAGATACGCAGTATTTT. Encoded protein: CASSLRQGWGTDTQYF.

CDR3 in amino acids: CSVEGGLGSTDTQYF. In DNA form, the CDR3 reads TGCAGCGTTGAGGGGGGTCTCGGGAGCACAGATACGCAGTATTTT. The chain recombines TRBV29-1 with TRBJ2-3; TRBD2 is a possible D gene (6 bases). Germline CDR1 reads SQVTM; CDR2 reads ANQGSEA. The V gene lost 3 bases and the J gene lost 0 bases, with 13 bases spanning the gap. The CDR3 spans 15 residues.

This chain uses TRBV14 with TRBJ2-7; D may correspond to TRBD1 or TRBD2 (5 bases each). The CDR3 covers 14 residues. The V and J ends lost 4 bases and 2 bases respectively, with 12 bases between them. The germline V gene has CDR1 SGHDN and CDR2 FVKESK. The CDR3 here is CASSPWDLTYEQYF. The DNA of the CDR3 is TGTGCCAGCAGCCCTTGGGACCTTACCTACGAGCAGTACTTC.

This chain connects TRBV5-1 to TRBJ2-3, with TRBD2 identical over 7 bases. The CDR3 is 17 residues long. J was trimmed by 1 base and V by 0 bases; bases with no gene match: 8. The germline gives CDR1 SGHRS, CDR2 YFSETQ. CDR3 in DNA: TGCGCCAGCAGCTTGGACCTTGGGGGGGTACGCACAGATACGCAGTATTTT. It encodes CASSLDLGGVRTDTQYF.

The chain recombines TRBV19 with TRBJ2-7; the D gene is possibly TRBD2 (5 bases). This CDR3 spans 13 amino acids. Trimming pared 5 bases from V and 3 bases from J, leaving 11 bases between. Germline values: CDR1 LNHDA, CDR2 SQIVND (reference sequence). DNA of the CDR3: TGTGCCAGTAGTTACAGCGGTAACTACGAGCAGTACTTC. Residues: CASSYSGNYEQYF. The whole variable domain, remainder taken from reference TRBV19 and TRBJ2-7, is DGGITQSPKYLFRKEGQNVTLSCEQNLNHDAMYWYRQDPGQGLRLIYYSQIVNDFQKGDIAEGYSVSREKKESFPLTVTSAQKNPTAFYLCASSYSGNYEQYFGPGTRLTVT.

The chain combines TRBV14 with TRBJ2-7; 10 positions agree with TRBD2. CDR3 length: 17 residues. V lost 0 bases and J lost 5; bases outside the gene matches: 10. Germline assignment: CDR1 SGHDN and CDR2 FVKESK. In nucleotides, the CDR3 is TGTGCCAGCAGCCAAGATGGGAGCGGGAGGGCCCTCGACGAGCAGTACTTC. Translation: CASSQDGSGRALDEQYF.

The table lists this clone with a count of one. The rearrangement uses TRBV5-6 and TRBJ1-1; D gene ambiguous. This CDR3 is 13 amino acids long. From germline, CDR1 is SGHDT and CDR2 YYEEEE. Between the trimmed V and J ends, which lost 4 bases and 5 bases, there was a span of 12 bases. CDR3 DNA sequence: TGTGCCAGCAGCCCGGCAACCCTGACTGAAGCTTTCTTT. Amino acids: CASSPATLTEAFF.

The chain couples TRBV7-9 to TRBJ2-7; maybe TRBD1 (6 bases). CDR3 length equals 16 residues. Trimming pared 3 bases from V and 0 bases from J, leaving 15 bases between. In germline, CDR1 is SEHNR, CDR2 FQNEAQ (reference sequence). The CDR3 loop is CASSFILQGTSYEQYF. CDR3 nucleotides: TGTGCCAGCAGCTTTATTTTGCAGGGGACCTCCTACGAGCAGTACTTC.

The table lists this clone with a count of one. The chain joins TRBV13 to TRBJ2-6, with TRBD2 as a possible D gene (5 bases). The germline gives CDR1 PRHDT, CDR2 FYEKMQ (reference sequence). CDR3 length equals 17 residues. V lost 3 bases and J 0 bases, leaving 12 bases between the germline ends. In DNA, the CDR3 is TGTGCCAGCAGCTTCGGGGTCCAAGGCTCTGGGGCCAACGTCCTGACTTTC. Translated: CASSFGVQGSGANVLTF.

The rearrangement uses TRBV7-6 and TRBJ2-5, with D uncertain. The ends were cut back, 1 base at V and 2 bases at J, with 5 bases in the middle. Germline assignment: CDR1 SGHVS and CDR2 FNYEAQ. This CDR3 is 13 amino acids long. The CDR3 nucleotides read TGTGCCAGCAGCTTAGGGATACAAGAGACCCAGTACTTC. Translated, it gives CASSLGIQETQYF.

This sequence joins TRBV11-2 and TRBJ1-5; 10 nucleotides match TRBD1. The CDR3 spans 17 residues. Germline trimming cut 1 base from V and 0 bases from J; bases unmatched to any gene: 3. The germline CDR1 and CDR2 sequences are SGHAT and FQNNGV. CDR3 nucleotide sequence: TGTGCCAGCAGCTTAGGACAGGGGGCATATAGCAATCAGCCCCAGCATTTT. Translated: CASSLGQGAYSNQPQHF. Full variable domain (missing parts from reference TRBV11-2 and TRBJ1-5): EAGVAQSPRYKIIEKRQSVAFWCNPISGHATLYWYQQILGQGPKLLIQFQNNGVVDDSQLPKDRFSAERLKGVDSTLKIQPAKLEDSAVYLCASSLGQGAYSNQPQHFGDGTRLSIL.

The chain links TRBV5-1 to TRBJ1-1; no firm D call. Trimming stripped 2 bases from V and 0 bases from J, with 11 bases between. Germline values: CDR1 SGHRS, CDR2 YFSETQ. The CDR3 sequence is 15 residues long. The CDR3 here is CASSLRQSMNTEAFF. In DNA form, the CDR3 reads TGCGCCAGCAGCTTACGCCAATCCATGAACACTGAAGCTTTCTTT.

V usage is TRBV27 and J usage is TRBJ2-7, with TRBD1 identical over 7 bases. Unmatched junction bases numbered 10, after V lost 2 bases and J lost 3 bases. Per the germline V gene, CDR1 is MNHEY and CDR2 is SMNVEV (reference sequence). This CDR3 region has 16 residues. The CDR3 DNA sequence: TGTGCCAGCAGTTTACACCAGACAGGGATAATCTACGAGCAGTACTTC. As protein: CASSLHQTGIIYEQYF.

This clone has just one count. V is TRBV14 and J is TRBJ2-5; 8 positions agree with TRBD2. J gave up 4 bases and V 2 bases, and 6 bases lay outside the gene matches. The CDR3 loop spans 15 amino acids. Looked up from germline, CDR1 is SGHDN and CDR2 is FVKESK. In DNA form, the CDR3 reads TGTGCCAGCAGCCAAAGCCGCCTAGCGGGAGAGACCCAGTACTTC. Its protein is CASSQSRLAGETQYF.

This chain connects TRBV7-9 to TRBJ2-5; 7 bases fit TRBD1. The CDR3 is 15 amino acids. V trimming: 4 bases; J trimming: 2 bases; junction bases outside the gene matches: 7. Looked up from germline, CDR1 is SEHNR and CDR2 is FQNEAQ (reference sequence). CDR3 nucleotide sequence: TGTGCCAGCAGCTACCCGTTGGACAGGCAAGAGACCCAGTACTTC. Its protein product is CASSYPLDRQETQYF.

The chain links TRBV30 to TRBJ2-7; D possibly matches TRBD1 or TRBD2 (5 bases each). The V end was cut by 2 bases, the J end by 0 bases, with 11 bases between. The CDR3 sequence is 14 residues long. The germline gives CDR1 GTSNPN, CDR2 SVGIG (reference sequence). Here the CDR3 reads CAWSFRGHSYEQYF. CDR3 DNA: TGTGCCTGGAGTTTCCGGGGCCACTCCTACGAGCAGTACTTC.